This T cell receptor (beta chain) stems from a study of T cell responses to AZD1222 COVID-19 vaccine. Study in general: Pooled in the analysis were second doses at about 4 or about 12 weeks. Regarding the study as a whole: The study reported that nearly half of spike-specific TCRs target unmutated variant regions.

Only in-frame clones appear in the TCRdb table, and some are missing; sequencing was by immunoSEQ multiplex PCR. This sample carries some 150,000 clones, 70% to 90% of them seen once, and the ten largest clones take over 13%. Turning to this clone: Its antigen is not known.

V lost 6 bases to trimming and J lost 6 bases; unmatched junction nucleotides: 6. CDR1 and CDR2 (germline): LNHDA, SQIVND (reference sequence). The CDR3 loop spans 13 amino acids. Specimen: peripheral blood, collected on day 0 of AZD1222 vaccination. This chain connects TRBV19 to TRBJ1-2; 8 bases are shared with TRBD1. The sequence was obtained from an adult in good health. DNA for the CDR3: TGTGCCAGTAGATCGGACAGGGAGAATGGCTACACCTTC. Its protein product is CASRSDRENGYTF.